This passage covers 19 T cell receptor beta chains from one sample sequenced in a study of T cell responses to AZD1222 COVID-19 vaccine. Only in-frame clones appear in the TCRdb table, and some are missing; sequencing was by immunoSEQ multiplex PCR. The repertoire holds over 90,000 clones, with around 92% as singletons. Source: peripheral blood, taken on day 0 of AZD1222 vaccination. These receptors all stem from an adult in good health.

The chain couples TRBV5-1 to TRBJ1-2; D might be TRBD1 (6 bases). This CDR3 contains 15 residues. V lost 4 bases and J 4 bases, leaving 17 bases between the germline ends. Germline V gene data show CDR1 as SGHRS and CDR2 as YFSETQ. DNA for the CDR3: TGCGCCAGCAGCGCATCCGGGACACCCAGCTATGGCTACACCTTC. It codes for CASSASGTPSYGYTF. The whole variable domain, filled in from reference TRBV5-1 and TRBJ1-2, reads KAGVTQTPRYLIKTRGQQVTLSCSPISGHRSVSWYQQTPGQGLQFLFEYFSETQRNKGNFPGRFSGRQFSNSRSEMNVSTLELGDSALYLCASSASGTPSYGYTFGSGTRLTVV.

This clone was seen only once. The chain carries TRBV28 and TRBJ1-3; maybe TRBD1 (6 bases). Trimming took off 2 bases at V and 4 bases at J, with 18 bases between the two ends. This CDR3 is 17 amino acids long. Germline-derived CDR1 and CDR2 are MDHEN and SYDVKM. The CDR3 loop reads CASSLKGPGGGGNTIYF. DNA of the CDR3: TGTGCCAGCAGTTTAAAGGGACCTGGAGGGGGAGGAAACACCATATATTTT.

The chain recombines TRBV18 with TRBJ2-1, with 10 bases identical to TRBD1. The length of the CDR3 is 15 residues. The V segment lost 6 bases and the J segment 7 bases; nucleotides outside the gene matches: 9. Germline CDR1 reads KGHSH; CDR2 reads LQKENI. The chain's CDR3 is CASSRGTGDRNEQFF. The DNA for the CDR3 is TGTGCCAGCTCTCGGGGGACAGGGGATAGGAATGAGCAGTTCTTC.

The V call is TRBV21-1, the J call TRBJ1-5. TRBV21-1 is marked as a pseudogene. CDR3 length: 14 residues. The CDR3 nucleotides read TGTGCCAGCAGCTTGGGACTCCGCAATCAGCCCCAGCATTTT. This translates into CASSLGLRNQPQHF.

The CDR3 spells CASSPLSTETQYF. The CDR3 bases are TGTGCCAGCTCACCTCTGAGCACAGAGACCCAGTACTTC. The gene calls are TRBV18 and TRBJ2-5; the D is unclear. The V and J ends lost 3 bases and 4 bases respectively, with 9 bases between them. Germline CDR1 and CDR2: KGHSH and LQKENI. CDR3 size: 13 residues. The full variable domain, with the rest looked up from reference TRBV18 and TRBJ2-5, is NAGVMQNPRHLVRRRGQEARLRCSPMKGHSHVYWYRQLPEEGLKFMVYLQKENIIDESGMPKERFSAEFPKEGPSILRIQQVVRGDSAAYFCASSPLSTETQYFGPGTRLLVL.

Notes on this clone: A junction end diverges from the germline sequence, so it may reflect a read error. The genes are TRBV30 and TRBJ2-1; a weak D match, TRBD1 (6 bases). The CDR3 is made up of 14 amino acids. Per germline, CDR1 GTSNPN and CDR2 SVGIG (reference sequence). The chain's CDR3 is CAWSVQGGPLPLIF. The CDR3 DNA is TGTGCCTGGAGTGTACAGGGCGGGCCCCTCCCTTTGATCTTC.

V usage is TRBV28 and J usage is TRBJ2-7; the D gene is possibly TRBD1 (6 bases). The ends were cut back, 6 bases at V and 2 bases at J, with 17 bases in the middle. Germline values: CDR1 MDHEN, CDR2 SYDVKM. The CDR3 runs to 15 residues. DNA of the CDR3: TGTGCCAGCAGAGCTTACGACACAGGGACCTACGAGCAGTACTTC. It encodes CASRAYDTGTYEQYF.

The V gene is TRBV15, the J gene TRBJ2-7; D not certain. The CDR3 is made up of 16 amino acids. Trimming removed 0 bases at V and 5 bases at J, with 17 bases between. The V gene's germline CDR1 is LNHNV and CDR2 YYDKDF (reference sequence). CDR3 DNA sequence: TGTGCCACCAGCAGAGATCCCGGCGGAAAAGGTGACGAGCAGTACTTC. Its protein is CATSRDPGGKGDEQYF.

This clone appeared a single time. The J gene is TRBJ1-1, the V gene TRBV7-2; tentatively, D is TRBD1 (5 bases). The V and J ends lost 2 bases and 7 bases respectively, with 20 bases between them. Germline CDR1 and CDR2: SGHTA and FQGNSA. This CDR3 is 16 amino acids long. CDR3 nucleotide sequence: TGTGCCAGCAGCTTAAATAAATTCTGGGGGGGTGGTGAAGCTTTCTTT. Protein: CASSLNKFWGGGEAFF.

The chain combines TRBV20-1 with TRBJ2-7; 10 positions match TRBD2. V trimming: 3 bases; J trimming: 1 base; junction bases outside the gene matches: 3. The CDR3 runs to 14 residues. Germline V CDR1 and CDR2: DFQATT, SNEGSKA (reference sequence). CDR3: CSASELAGSYEQYF. The CDR3 DNA follows: TGCAGTGCTAGTGAACTAGCGGGATCCTACGAGCAGTACTTC.

V gene TRBV5-1 combines with J gene TRBJ2-1; no clear D. Germline CDR1 and CDR2: SGHRS and YFSETQ. CDR3 length equals 12 residues. Trimming removed 0 bases from V and 7 bases from J, with 5 bases in between. The DNA for the CDR3 is TGCGCCAGCAGCTTGGGCACTAATGAGCAGTTCTTC. This codes for CASSLGTNEQFF.

CDR3 sequence (DNA): TGTGCCAGCAGTTTAAGTGGAAGCACAGATACGCAGTATTTT. This translates into CASSLSGSTDTQYF. V usage is TRBV27 and J usage is TRBJ2-3; D gene uncertain. V was trimmed by 2 bases and J by 0 bases, leaving 6 bases between them. The CDR3 is 14 residues long. Germline V gene sequence: CDR1 MNHEY, CDR2 SMNVEV (reference sequence).

This chain links TRBV11-3 with TRBJ2-1; D gene unclear. Looked up from germline, CDR1 is SGHNT and CDR2 is YENEEA. The V end lost 4 bases, the J end lost 0 bases, and 10 bases lay between the germline ends. The CDR3 has 15 amino acids. The CDR3 loop is CASSSPRSSYNEQFF. CDR3 sequence (DNA): TGTGCCAGCAGCTCCCCCCGGAGCTCCTACAATGAGCAGTTCTTC.

The chain uses TRBV18 and TRBJ1-2; D is uncertain. Trimming removed 6 bases from V and 5 bases from J, with 10 bases in between. CDR1 is KGHSH, CDR2 LQKENI, per germline. This CDR3 contains 12 residues. CDR3 coding DNA: TGTGCCAGCTCCCCAGGTCTGTATGGCTACACCTTC. Its protein product is CASSPGLYGYTF. The full variable domain, its missing parts supplied by reference TRBV18 and TRBJ1-2, is NAGVMQNPRHLVRRRGQEARLRCSPMKGHSHVYWYRQLPEEGLKFMVYLQKENIIDESGMPKERFSAEFPKEGPSILRIQQVVRGDSAAYFCASSPGLYGYTFGSGTRLTVV.

This chain joins TRBV28 and TRBJ2-1, with D possibly matching TRBD2 (6 bases). Germline V CDR1 and CDR2: MDHEN, SYDVKM. This CDR3 is 15 amino acids long. V was cut by 5 bases and J by 3 bases, with 14 bases left in between. CDR3: CASSQDYPIYNEQFF. The DNA of the CDR3 is TGTGCCAGCAGTCAGGACTATCCCATCTACAATGAGCAGTTCTTC.

In DNA form, the CDR3 reads TGTGCCAGTAGTATCCTCCTGACAGGGTCGCTCGGGACGCAGTATTTT. Amino acid sequence: CASSILLTGSLGTQYF. The gene calls are TRBV19 and TRBJ2-3; 7 bases are a match to TRBD1. J gave up 9 bases and V 3 bases, and 15 bases lay outside the gene matches. The length of the CDR3 is 16 residues. CDR1 is LNHDA, CDR2 SQIVND, per germline (reference sequence).

The chain joins TRBV30 to TRBJ1-1, with 8 bases identical to TRBD1. After removal of 8 bases from V and 0 bases from J, the junction contained 8 bases not matched to a gene. Germline values: CDR1 GTSNPN, CDR2 SVGIG (reference sequence). The CDR3 consists of 14 residues. The DNA of the CDR3 is TGTGCCCGCGGGACAGGAGTCATGAACACTGAAGCTTTCTTT. Residues: CARGTGVMNTEAFF.

The V call is TRBV4-1, the J call TRBJ1-2; D is possibly TRBD1 (5 bases). The V end lost 1 base, the J end lost 7 bases, and 19 bases lay between the germline ends. There are 16 residues in the CDR3. Germline loops: CDR1 MGHRA, CDR2 YSYEKL. CDR3 region: CASSQGAQGRVGGYTF. The CDR3 nucleotides are TGCGCCAGCAGCCAAGGAGCGCAGGGCCGGGTAGGTGGCTACACCTTC.

V usage is TRBV19 and J usage is TRBJ2-2; D might be TRBD1 (5 bases). CDR1 is LNHDA, CDR2 SQIVND, per germline (reference sequence). Between the trimmed V and J ends, which lost 5 bases and 4 bases, there was a span of 20 bases. This CDR3 spans 17 amino acids. DNA of the CDR3: TGTGCCAGTAGTGTCCCACCAGGGATTCTAAGCACCGGGGAGCTGTTTTTT. This gives the protein CASSVPPGILSTGELFF.